Listed here are 21 T cell receptor beta chains from one sample, sequenced in a study of cytomegalovirus exposure and HLA in healthy donors. Here immunoSEQ multiplex PCR was the method, and the copy in TCRdb shows in-frame clones only, minus some. The sample lists approximately 150,000 clones, roughly 87% occurring once. The sequenced sample consisted of PBMCs. The receptors originated from a man younger than 35 in good health and CMV-seropositive.

V and J are TRBV12-5 and TRBJ1-1; D may be TRBD1 (6 bases). Trimming left V 7 bases short and J 0 bases short, with 12 bases between. The CDR3 is 14 amino acids. From germline, CDR1 is LGHNT and CDR2 FRNRAP. Here the CDR3 reads CASALTGMNTEAFF. The CDR3 DNA follows: TGTGCTAGTGCCCTGACAGGAATGAACACTGAAGCTTTCTTT.

The chain is built from TRBV10-1 and TRBJ2-7, with 7 bases that match TRBD1. The CDR3 loop spans 17 amino acids. CDR1 and CDR2 (germline): WNHNN, SYGVQD (reference sequence). Losses at the gene ends were 3 bases for V and 2 bases for J; bases not matched to a gene: 13. CDR3 coding DNA: TGCGCCAGCAGTGACCTTATCACAGGGGAAGACCCCTACGAGCAGTACTTC. The encoded protein is CASSDLITGEDPYEQYF.

This chain links TRBV5-1 with TRBJ2-3; 8 bases align to TRBD2. V trimming: 4 bases; J trimming: 4 bases; junction bases outside the gene matches: 8. The CDR3 contains 15 residues. The germline gives CDR1 SGHRS, CDR2 YFSETQ. The CDR3: CASSLFSGESDTQYF. The CDR3 nucleotides read TGCGCCAGCAGCCTATTTAGCGGGGAGTCAGATACGCAGTATTTT.

The chain has TRBV2 and TRBJ2-7, with 9 bases lining up with TRBD1. Unmatched junction bases numbered 9, after V lost 6 bases and J lost 3 bases. Germline V gene lookup returns CDR1 SNHLY and CDR2 FYNNEI. CDR3 length: 15 amino acids. CDR3 bases: TGTGCCAGCAGCGAAAACAGGGGGCTAGGCTACGAGCAGTACTTC. Its translation: CASSENRGLGYEQYF.

The CDR3 DNA sequence: TGTGCCAGCAGAGCAATAGCGGGGGGCCAATACGAGCAGTACTTC. It yields the protein CASRAIAGGQYEQYF. The gene calls are TRBV27 and TRBJ2-7; 10 positions match TRBD2. This CDR3 has 15 residues. J was trimmed by 4 bases and V by 6 bases; bases with no gene match: 9. In germline, CDR1 is MNHEY, CDR2 SMNVEV (reference sequence).

The J gene is TRBJ2-5, the V gene TRBV2, with no clear D. The CDR3 runs to 11 residues. The germline gives CDR1 SNHLY, CDR2 FYNNEI. The V gene lost 5 bases and the J gene lost 3 bases, with 4 bases spanning the gap. The CDR3 sequence: CASSLKETQYF. The CDR3 nucleotides read TGTGCCAGCAGTTTAAAAGAGACCCAGTACTTC.

The CDR3 spells CASSLGGEGYTF. The CDR3 DNA follows: TGCGCCAGCAGCTTGGGTGGAGAAGGCTACACCTTC. The chain has TRBV5-1 and TRBJ1-2; D ambiguous. The CDR3 consists of 12 residues. Germline V gene sequence: CDR1 SGHRS, CDR2 YFSETQ. With 0 bases removed from V and 8 bases from J, the gap between germline ends came to 8 bases.

The chain links TRBV9 to TRBJ1-2, with 8 bases that match TRBD1. This CDR3 is built from 13 residues. Germline CDR1 and CDR2: SGDLS and YYNGEE. J was trimmed by 9 bases and V by 4 bases; bases with no gene match: 8. CDR3 sequence (DNA): TGTGCCAGCAGCCCCCCCCCAGGGGGCAGCTACACCTTC. Translated: CASSPPPGGSYTF.

J is TRBJ2-2 and V is TRBV5-6, with 9 bases matching TRBD1. Germline CDR1 and CDR2: SGHDT and YYEEEE. This CDR3 is built from 15 residues. The trim removed 0 bases at V and 8 bases at J, leaving 5 bases unmatched. CDR3 protein: CASSLGGQGSGELFF. The CDR3 DNA sequence: TGTGCCAGCAGCTTGGGCGGACAGGGGTCAGGGGAGCTGTTTTTT.

This chain uses TRBV5-6 with TRBJ1-2, with TRBD1 as a possible D gene (5 bases). CDR3 size: 14 residues. From germline, CDR1 is SGHDT and CDR2 YYEEEE. The ends were cut back, 4 bases at V and 9 bases at J, with 19 bases in the middle. The DNA of the CDR3 is TGTGCCAGCAGCCAAGACAGTTACCTATGGAGCTACACCTTC. Its protein is CASSQDSYLWSYTF.

The J gene is TRBJ2-5, the V gene TRBV18, with 8 positions matching TRBD2. V was pared by 0 bases and J by 1 base, with 4 bases of the junction left unmatched. Per germline, CDR1 KGHSH and CDR2 LQKENI. The CDR3 has 16 residues. The CDR3 protein is CASSPPERGPQETQYF. In nucleotides, the CDR3 is TGTGCCAGCTCACCACCGGAGCGGGGGCCCCAAGAGACCCAGTACTTC.

The chain carries TRBV6-1 and TRBJ1-2, with TRBD1 matching over 7 bases. The CDR3 is 12 residues long. Per germline, CDR1 MNHNS and CDR2 SASEGT. The junction had 2 bases not matched to a gene; V was cut back by 8 bases and J by 2 bases. The CDR3 region is CASRGQNYGYTF. CDR3 DNA: TGTGCCAGCCGGGGACAGAACTATGGCTACACCTTC.

This clone has only one observation. The rearrangement links TRBV27 to TRBJ2-5; D is ambiguous. The germline CDR1 and CDR2 sequences are MNHEY and SMNVEV (reference sequence). The CDR3 has 10 residues. Trimming cost V 8 bases and J 4 bases, with 5 bases left between them. The CDR3 loop reads CASGRETQYF. CDR3 coding DNA: TGTGCCAGCGGCCGAGAGACCCAGTACTTC.

This chain joins TRBV29-1 and TRBJ2-7; D is undetermined. V lost 4 bases to trimming and J lost 0 bases, with 10 bases between them. There are 13 residues in the CDR3. The germline V gene encodes CDR1 SQVTM and CDR2 ANQGSEA. In nucleotides, the CDR3 is TGCAGCGTTGGGCTGCCAAGCTCCTACGAGCAGTACTTC. This gives the protein CSVGLPSSYEQYF.

This chain uses TRBV7-2 with TRBJ1-2; no reliable D call. Germline CDR1 and CDR2: SGHTA and FQGNSA. The CDR3 runs to 15 residues. The ends were cut back, 3 bases at V and 3 bases at J, with 14 bases in the middle. This CDR3 is CASSLGGPTDYGYTF. For the CDR3, the DNA is TGTGCCAGCAGCTTGGGCGGGCCCACGGACTATGGCTACACCTTC.

This clone was recorded a few times. Other nucleotide sequences from this sample produce the same CDR3. V and J are TRBV4-1 and TRBJ2-1, with 7 bases fitting TRBD1. The CDR3 covers 13 residues. CDR1 is MGHRA and CDR2 is YSYEKL in the germline V gene. Trimming cost V 4 bases and J 6 bases; bases outside gene matches: 3. This CDR3 is CASSRGGGNEQFF. CDR3 in DNA: TGCGCCAGCAGCCGAGGGGGCGGCAATGAGCAGTTCTTC.

This chain joins TRBV28 and TRBJ1-6; D gene unclear. V lost 7 bases to trimming and J lost 11 bases, with 24 bases between them. The CDR3 is 16 amino acids. Germline-derived CDR1 and CDR2 are MDHEN and SYDVKM. The CDR3 here is CASTPPREGVFAPLHF. In DNA, the CDR3 is TGTGCCAGCACTCCGCCACGGGAGGGAGTTTTTGCACCCCTCCACTTT. Full variable domain (rest looked up from reference TRBV28 and TRBJ1-6): DVKVTQSSRYLVKRTGEKVFLECVQDMDHENMFWYRQDPGLGLRLIYFSYDVKMKEKGDIPEGYSVSREKKERFSLILESASTNQTSMYLCASTPPREGVFAPLHFGNGTRLTVT.

This clone was seen only once. The chain links TRBV2 to TRBJ2-5; TRBD2 aligns across 11 bases. The CDR3 is 13 residues long. The V segment lost 4 bases and the J segment 7 bases; nucleotides outside the gene matches: 2. Germline V gene data show CDR1 as SNHLY and CDR2 as FYNNEI. CDR3 coding DNA: TGTGCCAGCAGTGGCCTAGCGGGGGGGACCCAGTACTTC. Translating gives CASSGLAGGTQYF. The full variable domain, rest sourced from reference TRBV2 and TRBJ2-5, is EPEVTQTPSHQVTQMGQEVILRCVPISNHLYFYWYRQILGQKVEFLVSFYNNEISEKSEIFDDQFSVERPDGSNFTLKIRSTKLEDSAMYFCASSGLAGGTQYFGPGTRLLVL.

The chain has TRBV7-8 and TRBJ2-5, with 10 nucleotides matching TRBD1. Germline V gene lookup returns CDR1 SGHVS and CDR2 FQNEAQ. The CDR3 runs 16 residues. V shed 2 bases and J 1 base; nucleotides not matched to a gene: 4. CDR3 in DNA: TGTGCCAGCAGCTTATCCGGGACAGGGGTCCAAGAGACCCAGTACTTC. Its protein is CASSLSGTGVQETQYF.

V is TRBV30 and J is TRBJ1-6; 7 nucleotides match TRBD1. V lost 8 bases to trimming and J lost 5 bases; unmatched junction nucleotides: 9. This CDR3 contains 14 residues. CDR1 is GTSNPN, CDR2 SVGIG, per germline (reference sequence). CDR3 sequence: CAGDLGQNNSPLHF. The CDR3 DNA is TGTGCCGGAGACTTGGGACAGAATAATTCACCCCTCCACTTT.

The chain employs TRBV6-5 and TRBJ1-2, with D perhaps matching TRBD1 (6 bases). The V and J ends lost 6 bases and 7 bases respectively, with 15 bases between them. The CDR3 length is 13 residues. Germline-derived CDR1 and CDR2 are MNHEY and SVGAGI. CDR3 sequence reads: CASRHDRTVGYTF. The CDR3 bases are TGTGCCAGCAGACACGACAGGACAGTTGGCTACACCTTC.